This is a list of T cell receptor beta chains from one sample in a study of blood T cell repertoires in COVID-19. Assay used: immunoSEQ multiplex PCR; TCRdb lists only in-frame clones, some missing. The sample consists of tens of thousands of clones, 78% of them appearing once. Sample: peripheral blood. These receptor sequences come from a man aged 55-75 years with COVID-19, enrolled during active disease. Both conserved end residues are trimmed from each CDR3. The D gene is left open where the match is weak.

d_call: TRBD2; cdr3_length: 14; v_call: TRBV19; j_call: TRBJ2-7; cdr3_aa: ASSTPGTSRSYEQY
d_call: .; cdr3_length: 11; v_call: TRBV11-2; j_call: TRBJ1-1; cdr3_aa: ASSLAGFTEAF
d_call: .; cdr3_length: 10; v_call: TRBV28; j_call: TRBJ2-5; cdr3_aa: ASSSDQETQY
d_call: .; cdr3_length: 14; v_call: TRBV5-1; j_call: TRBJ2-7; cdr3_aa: ASSLAAGQLDYEQY
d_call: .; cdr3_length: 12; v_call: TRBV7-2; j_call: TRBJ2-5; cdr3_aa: ASSFTPAGGTQY
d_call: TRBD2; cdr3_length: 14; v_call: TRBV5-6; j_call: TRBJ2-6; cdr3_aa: ASSLSGIDGANVLT
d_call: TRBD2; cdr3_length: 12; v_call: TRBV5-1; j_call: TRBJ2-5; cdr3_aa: ASSLVGEGETQY
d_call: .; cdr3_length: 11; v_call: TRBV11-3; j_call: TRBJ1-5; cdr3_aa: ASSLGRNQPQH
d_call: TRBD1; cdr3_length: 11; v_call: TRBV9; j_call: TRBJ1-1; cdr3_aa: ACNRLNRGRAF
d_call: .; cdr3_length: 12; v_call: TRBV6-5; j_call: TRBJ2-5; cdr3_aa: ASSYPDSQETQY
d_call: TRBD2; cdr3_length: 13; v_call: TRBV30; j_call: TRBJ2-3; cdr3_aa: ACLLGLRSLDTQY
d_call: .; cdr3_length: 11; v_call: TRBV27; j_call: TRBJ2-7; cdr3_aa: ASSWRSSYEQY
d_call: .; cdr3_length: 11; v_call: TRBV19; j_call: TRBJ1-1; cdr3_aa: ASSTPRPREAF
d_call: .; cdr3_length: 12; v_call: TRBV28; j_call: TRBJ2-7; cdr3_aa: ASIPGHPPSEQY
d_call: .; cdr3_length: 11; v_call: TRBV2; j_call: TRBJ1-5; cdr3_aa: ASSIDSNQPQH
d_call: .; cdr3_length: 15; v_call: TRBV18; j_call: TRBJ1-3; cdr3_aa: ASSPIVQGGFGNTIY
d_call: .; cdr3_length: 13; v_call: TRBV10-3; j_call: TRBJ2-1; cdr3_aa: AISSPEGRTNEQF
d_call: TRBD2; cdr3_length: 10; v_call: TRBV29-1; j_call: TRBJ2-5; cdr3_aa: SLTSGEETQY
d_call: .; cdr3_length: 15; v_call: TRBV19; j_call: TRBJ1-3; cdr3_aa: ASSRRQQGRAGNTIY
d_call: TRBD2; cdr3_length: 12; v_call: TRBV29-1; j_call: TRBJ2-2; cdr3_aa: SFGAIAGGGELF
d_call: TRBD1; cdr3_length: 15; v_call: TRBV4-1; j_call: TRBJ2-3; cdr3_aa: ASSQGVGTGSSDTQY
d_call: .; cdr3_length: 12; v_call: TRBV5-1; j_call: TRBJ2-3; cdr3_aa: ASSLDSGTDTQY
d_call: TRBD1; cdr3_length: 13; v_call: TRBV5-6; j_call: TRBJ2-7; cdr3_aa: ASSPARDRVGEQY
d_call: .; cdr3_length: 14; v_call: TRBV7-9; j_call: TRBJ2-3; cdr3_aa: ASSLVPRHLSDTQY
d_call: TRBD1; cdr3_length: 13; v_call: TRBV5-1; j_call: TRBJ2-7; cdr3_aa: ASSGLGTGAYEQY
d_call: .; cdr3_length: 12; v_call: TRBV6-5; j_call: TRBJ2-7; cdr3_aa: ASPRDNHAYEQY
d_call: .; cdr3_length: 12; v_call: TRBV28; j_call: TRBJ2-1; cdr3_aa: ASKLPPGTAEQF
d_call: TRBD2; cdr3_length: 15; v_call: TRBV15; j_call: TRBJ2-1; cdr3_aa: ATKRGREGGSYNEQF
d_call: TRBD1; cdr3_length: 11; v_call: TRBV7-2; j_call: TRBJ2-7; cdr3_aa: ASSTGQGLEQY
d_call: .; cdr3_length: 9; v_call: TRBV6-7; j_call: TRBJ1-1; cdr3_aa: ASSYNILAF
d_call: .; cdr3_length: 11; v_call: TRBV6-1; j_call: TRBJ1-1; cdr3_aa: ASSEGGNTEAF
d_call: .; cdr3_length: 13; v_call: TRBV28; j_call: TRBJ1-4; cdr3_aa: ASNPSRGAWEKLF
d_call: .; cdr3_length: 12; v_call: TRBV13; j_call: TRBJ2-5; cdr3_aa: ASSSRGGTETQY
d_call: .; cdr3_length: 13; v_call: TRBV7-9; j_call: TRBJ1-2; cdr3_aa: ASSLGGVANYGYT
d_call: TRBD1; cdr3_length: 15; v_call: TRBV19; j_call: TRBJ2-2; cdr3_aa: ASFKGGTGRNTGELF
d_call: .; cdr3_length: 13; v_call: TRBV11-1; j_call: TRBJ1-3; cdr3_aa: ASSFYRTTGNTIY
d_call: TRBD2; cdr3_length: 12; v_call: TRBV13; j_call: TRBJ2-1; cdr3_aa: ASSLLAGNNEQF
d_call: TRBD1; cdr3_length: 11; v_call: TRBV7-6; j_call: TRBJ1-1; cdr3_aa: ASSWDRDTEAF
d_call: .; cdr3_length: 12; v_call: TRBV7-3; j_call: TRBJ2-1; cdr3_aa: ASSSFSNSDEQF
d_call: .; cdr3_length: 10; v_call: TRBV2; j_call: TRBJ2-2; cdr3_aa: ARAKRTGELF
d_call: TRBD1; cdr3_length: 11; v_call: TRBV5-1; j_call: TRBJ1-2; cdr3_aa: ASSRDRDYGYT
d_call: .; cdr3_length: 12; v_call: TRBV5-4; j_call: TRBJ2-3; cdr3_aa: ASSLNQGSDTQY
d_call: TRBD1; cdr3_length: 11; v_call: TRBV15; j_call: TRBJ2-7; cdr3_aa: ATSRDRGREQY
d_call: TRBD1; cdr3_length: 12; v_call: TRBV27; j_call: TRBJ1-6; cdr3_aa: ASRIQGAISPLH
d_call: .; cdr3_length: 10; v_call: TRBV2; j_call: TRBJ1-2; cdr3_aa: ASEIRGYGYT
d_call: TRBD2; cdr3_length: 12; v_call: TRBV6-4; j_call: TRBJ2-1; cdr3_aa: ASSEEGGVNEQF
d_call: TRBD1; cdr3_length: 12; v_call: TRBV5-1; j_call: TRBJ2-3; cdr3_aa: ASSSGTGGDTQY
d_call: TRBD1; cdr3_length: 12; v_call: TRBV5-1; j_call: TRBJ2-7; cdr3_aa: ASSLTTGVVEQY
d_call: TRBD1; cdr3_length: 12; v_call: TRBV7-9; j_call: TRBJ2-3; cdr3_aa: ATTGTGSTDTQY
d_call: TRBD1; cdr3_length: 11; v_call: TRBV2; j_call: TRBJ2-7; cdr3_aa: ASSGQGTYEQY
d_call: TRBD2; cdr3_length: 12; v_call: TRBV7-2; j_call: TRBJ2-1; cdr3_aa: ASSPRTSSREQF
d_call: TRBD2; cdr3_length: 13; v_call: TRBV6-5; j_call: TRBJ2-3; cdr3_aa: ASRGGLAGTDTQY
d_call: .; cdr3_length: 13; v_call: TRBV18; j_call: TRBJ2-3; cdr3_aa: ASSPIATSTDTQY
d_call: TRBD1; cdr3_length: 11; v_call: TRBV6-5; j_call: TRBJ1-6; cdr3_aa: ASSFDRDSPLH
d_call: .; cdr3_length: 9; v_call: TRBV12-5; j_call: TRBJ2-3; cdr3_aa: ASRLTDTQY
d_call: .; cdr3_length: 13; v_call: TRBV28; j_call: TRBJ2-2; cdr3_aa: ASSFTGQNTGELF
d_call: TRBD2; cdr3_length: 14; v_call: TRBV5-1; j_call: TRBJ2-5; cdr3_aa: ASRARPSGRRETQY
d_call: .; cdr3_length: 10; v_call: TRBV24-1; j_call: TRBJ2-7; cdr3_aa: AARGRPGEQY
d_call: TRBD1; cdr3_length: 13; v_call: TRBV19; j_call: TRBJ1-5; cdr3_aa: ASSTGQGRNQPQH
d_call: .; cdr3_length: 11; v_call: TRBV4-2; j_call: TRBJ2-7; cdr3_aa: ASSQEGKGGQY